These 15 T cell receptor beta chains came from one sample sequenced in a study of CD8 T cells in Susac syndrome. RNA, at about 0.5 to 1 ug, was reverse transcribed with random hexamers. TCRdb itself ran the immunoSEQ multiplex PCR reads through MiXCR, one entry per CDR3 protein. The table records 200,000 to 250,000 distinct CDR3 sequences, roughly 96% of them present only once. Sequences were obtained from CD4+ T cells from PBMCs. The receptors come from a human donor with multiple sclerosis.

The CDR3 region is CSARVVATETQYF. CDR3 in DNA: TGCAGTGCTAGAGTGGTGGCAACAGAGACCCAGTACTTC. V and J are TRBV20-1 and TRBJ2-5; D not certain. V lost 1 base and J 4 bases, leaving 10 bases between the germline ends. The germline V gene has CDR1 DFQATT and CDR2 SNEGSKA (reference sequence). The CDR3 is made up of 13 amino acids.

The chain couples TRBV11-2 to TRBJ2-3; 12 bases fit TRBD2. Germline assignment: CDR1 SGHAT and CDR2 FQNNGV. The V and J ends lost 0 bases and 9 bases, in that order; junction bases with no gene match: 10. The CDR3 has 17 residues. The CDR3 DNA reads as TGTGCCAGCAGCTTAGATCTGACTAGCGGGGGCCTCGGGACGCAGTATTTT. This gives the protein CASSLDLTSGGLGTQYF.

The gene calls are TRBV15 and TRBJ2-2; D remains ambiguous. Germline V gene lookup returns CDR1 LNHNV and CDR2 YYDKDF (reference sequence). The CDR3 is 14 residues long. V was shortened by 0 bases and J by 3 bases, with 5 bases between the two germline ends. The CDR3 reads CATSRDSDTGELFF. In DNA, the CDR3 is TGTGCCACCAGCAGAGATTCGGACACCGGGGAGCTGTTTTTT. Full variable domain (remainder filled in from reference TRBV15 and TRBJ2-2): DAMVIQNPRYQVTQFGKPVTLSCSQTLNHNVMYWYQQKSSQAPKLLFHYYDKDFNNEADTPDNFQSRRPNTSFCFLDIRSPGLGDTAMYLCATSRDSDTGELFFGEGSRLTVL.

The chain links TRBV27 to TRBJ2-3; the D is unclear. Trimming removed 5 bases at V and 4 bases at J, with 13 bases between. Germline V lookup: CDR1 MNHEY, CDR2 SMNVEV (reference sequence). The CDR3 is made up of 14 amino acids. The CDR3, as DNA: TGTGCCAGCAGTCCGATAGCAGGAGCAGATACGCAGTATTTT. Its protein is CASSPIAGADTQYF.

The genes are TRBV20-1 and TRBJ2-1, with 7 bases aligning to TRBD2. V gave up 6 bases and J gave up 7 bases; unmatched junction bases: 3. The V gene's germline CDR1 is DFQATT and CDR2 SNEGSKA (reference sequence). This CDR3 has 11 amino acids. Here the CDR3 reads CSAGRGNEQFF. The CDR3 bases are TGCAGTGCCGGGCGGGGGAATGAGCAGTTCTTC.

V gene TRBV20-1 combines with J gene TRBJ2-5; the match to TRBD1 covers 7 bases. The germline gives CDR1 DFQATT, CDR2 SNEGSKA (reference sequence). J was trimmed by 5 bases and V by 6 bases; bases with no gene match: 9. The CDR3 has 13 amino acids. CDR3 in DNA: TGCAGTGCCCCCGGACAGGTTGAGGAGACCCAGTACTTC. Protein product: CSAPGQVEETQYF.

The chain combines TRBV29-1 with TRBJ1-1; the match to TRBD1 covers 7 bases. The CDR3 length is 13 residues. The V gene end was trimmed by 6 bases and the J gene end by 10 bases; junction bases not matched to a gene: 14. CDR1 and CDR2 from the germline V gene are SQVTM and ANQGSEA. The CDR3 region is CSVIEGRGFAAFF. CDR3 DNA sequence: TGCAGCGTGATAGAGGGCAGGGGGTTTGCAGCTTTCTTT. Supplemented by reference TRBV29-1 and TRBJ1-1, the full variable domain reads SAVISQKPSRDICQRGTSLTIQCQVDSQVTMMFWYRQQPGQSLTLIATANQGSEATYESGFVIDKFPISRPNLTFSTLTVSNMSPEDSSIYLCSVIEGRGFAAFFGQGTRLTVV.

This clonotype was seen just once. The V and J genes are TRBV9 and TRBJ2-7; D possibly corresponds to TRBD2 (5 bases). Between the trimmed V and J ends, which lost 2 bases and 2 bases, there was a span of 23 bases. Germline V gene sequence: CDR1 SGDLS, CDR2 YYNGEE. This CDR3 region has 18 residues. DNA of the CDR3: TGTGCCAGCAGCGTGGGGATCGGCACTCACGGGGTGGCCTACGAGCAGTACTTC. It specifies CASSVGIGTHGVAYEQYF. Based on the CDR3 plus reference TRBV9 and TRBJ2-7, the full variable domain is DSGVTQTPKHLITATGQRVTLRCSPRSGDLSVYWYQQSLDQGLQFLIQYYNGEERAKGNILERFSAQQFPDLHSELNLSSLELGDSALYFCASSVGIGTHGVAYEQYFGPGTRLTVT.

The rearrangement links TRBV18 to TRBJ1-1; D is unclear. Trimming removed 0 bases from V and 1 base from J, with 9 bases in between. The CDR3 length is 15 residues. Germline assignment: CDR1 KGHSH and CDR2 LQKENI. The CDR3 bases are TGTGCCAGCTCACCACCGGGATGGGAGAACACTGAAGCTTTCTTT. It codes for CASSPPGWENTEAFF.

V and J are TRBV5-1 and TRBJ1-5; D unclear. The CDR3 extends over 14 amino acids. Per the germline V gene, CDR1 is SGHRS and CDR2 is YFSETQ. Trimming removed 0 bases from V and 2 bases from J, with 6 bases in between. The CDR3: CASSLDGRNQPQHF. CDR3 DNA sequence: TGCGCCAGCAGCTTGGACGGACGCAATCAGCCCCAGCATTTT.

CDR3 sequence (DNA): TGTGCCAGTAGGAACAACCGCTTGTCTGAAAAACTGTTTTTT. This sequence encodes CASRNNRLSEKLFF. The chain carries TRBV19 and TRBJ1-4; no reliable D call. The CDR3 covers 14 residues. CDR1 is LNHDA, CDR2 SQIVND, per germline (reference sequence). Trimming stripped 6 bases from V and 7 bases from J, with 15 bases between. Together with reference TRBV19 and TRBJ1-4, the CDR3 gives the full variable domain: DGGITQSPKYLFRKEGQNVTLSCEQNLNHDAMYWYRQDPGQGLRLIYYSQIVNDFQKGDIAEGYSVSREKKESFPLTVTSAQKNPTAFYLCASRNNRLSEKLFFGSGTQLSVL.

The chain recombines TRBV3-1 with TRBJ2-5; TRBD2 might be the D (6 bases). CDR3 size: 15 residues. Trimming stripped 1 base from V and 2 bases from J, with 11 bases between. Germline assignment: CDR1 LGHDT and CDR2 YNNKEL (reference sequence). This CDR3 reads CASSQGPGVQETQYF. The CDR3 DNA reads TGTGCCAGCAGCCAAGGCCCGGGGGTTCAAGAGACCCAGTACTTC.

The chain links TRBV5-1 to TRBJ2-5; D ambiguous. This CDR3 is built from 12 residues. Germline CDR1 is SGHRS and CDR2 is YFSETQ. V was shortened by 1 base and J by 4 bases, with 5 bases between the two germline ends. The CDR3 sequence is CASSLNAETQYF. CDR3 DNA: TGCGCCAGCAGCTTGAACGCAGAGACCCAGTACTTC.

The genes are TRBV18 and TRBJ2-1; D possibly matches TRBD1 or TRBD2 (5 bases each). V lost 2 bases and J lost 9, with 14 bases in between. Per germline, CDR1 KGHSH and CDR2 LQKENI. CDR3 size: 14 residues. CDR3 sequence: CASSPSGPVGEQFF. The DNA for the CDR3 is TGTGCCAGCTCACCATCGGGACCTGTGGGTGAGCAGTTCTTC.

The rearrangement links TRBV20-1 to TRBJ2-7, with 7 nucleotides matching TRBD1. Germline V lookup: CDR1 DFQATT, CDR2 SNEGSKA (reference sequence). CDR3 length equals 15 residues. V gave up 3 bases and J gave up 3 bases; unmatched junction bases: 11. CDR3 coding DNA: TGCAGTGCTAGGAGAGGGGGCAGGGGAATCTACGAGCAGTACTTC. Protein sequence: CSARRGGRGIYEQYF.